The T cell receptor beta chain described here comes from a study of blood T cell repertoires in COVID-19. About the research overall: COVID-19 samples from acute and convalescent phases originated in the United States, Italy and Spain. T cells, B-cell-depleted T cells, or PBMCs provided the cDNA or gDNA that served as material.

In germline, CDR1 is SGDLS, CDR2 YYNGEE. CDR3 size: 18 residues. With 0 bases removed from V and 0 bases from J, the gap between germline ends came to 16 bases. Per the authors' pipeline: Scientists estimated how many nucleated cells there were by amplifying reference gene primers. TCRdb's copy holds only in-frame clones and misses some; the assay was immunoSEQ multiplex PCR. D and trimming come from the DNA, and the V and J calls and clone size come from that table. The table lists some 400,000 clones, around 90% of them singletons. The TCR comes from a man aged 18 to 29 with active or convalescent COVID-19. Source material: peripheral blood. The V call is TRBV9, the J call TRBJ1-3; D might be TRBD1 (6 bases). This CDR3 is CASSVASGGSNSGNTIYF. The CDR3 nucleotides are TGTGCCAGCAGCGTAGCATCTGGGGGCAGCAACTCTGGAAACACCATATATTTT.